A selection of T cell receptor beta chains follows, all from one sample in a study of T cell repertoires in cytomegalovirus infection. Each CDR3 protein is one row after TCRdb ran MiXCR on the reads. The repertoire holds fewer than 200,000 distinct CDR3 sequences, with roughly a fifth as singletons. These receptors have no identified antigens. The sequences come from CD8+ T cells from cultured PBMCs, collected from culture after CMV antigen stimulation. Receptor source: a human donor in good health (CMV status not recorded). Some clones in this sample may be carry-over from other donors' samples. The CDR3 runs from the conserved cysteine through the conserved F or W. D genes are given only for firm matches. Not every row has a clone size; where given, it reads once, few, many or a size class.

cdr3_nt: TGCGCCAGCAGCCTCCGGGGGGCCCTCACAGATACGCAGTATTTT
cdr3_aa: CASSLRGALTDTQYF
j_call: TRBJ2-3
clone_size: .
cdr3_length: 15
d_call: .
v_call: TRBV5-1

cdr3_nt: TGTGCCAGCAGAGGCCGGATCGGGACTAGCGGGGGGCCGAACATTCAGTACTTC
cdr3_aa: CASRGRIGTSGGPNIQYF
j_call: TRBJ2-4
clone_size: .
cdr3_length: 18
d_call: TRBD2
v_call: TRBV2

cdr3_nt: TGTGCCAGCAGCCCATGGACAGCGGGAAGGACTGAAGCTTTCTTT
cdr3_aa: CASSPWTAGRTEAFF
j_call: TRBJ1-1
clone_size: few
cdr3_length: 15
d_call: .
v_call: TRBV7-9

cdr3_nt: TGTGCCAGCAGCTTAGAAGTCCGTCGAGAAGCTTTCTTT
cdr3_aa: CASSLEVRREAFF
j_call: TRBJ1-1
clone_size: .
cdr3_length: 13
d_call: .
v_call: TRBV7-2

cdr3_nt: TGTGCCAGCACCGGCCCCGGGACACTGAACACTGAAGCTTTCTTT
cdr3_aa: CASTGPGTLNTEAFF
j_call: TRBJ1-1
clone_size: few
cdr3_length: 15
d_call: .
v_call: TRBV2

cdr3_nt: TGTGCCAGCAGCTTAGTAGACAGGGGTAACGAGCAGTACTTC
cdr3_aa: CASSLVDRGNEQYF
j_call: TRBJ2-7
clone_size: .
cdr3_length: 14
d_call: TRBD1
v_call: TRBV7-2

cdr3_nt: TGTGCCAGCAGCTTTCCCCCCGGGGGCCCAGCAAGAAGCACAGATACGCAGTATTTT
cdr3_aa: CASSFPPGGPARSTDTQYF
j_call: TRBJ2-3
clone_size: .
cdr3_length: 19
d_call: .
v_call: TRBV7-9

cdr3_nt: TGCGCCAGCAGCTCCTCGGGGACAGCTAGCACAGATACGCAGTATTTT
cdr3_aa: CASSSSGTASTDTQYF
j_call: TRBJ2-3
clone_size: few
cdr3_length: 16
d_call: TRBD1
v_call: TRBV4-3

cdr3_nt: TGTGTCAGCAGCTTAGTCCGTTTCACTAGGGGTGGCTACGAGCAGTACTTC
cdr3_aa: CVSSLVRFTRGGYEQYF
j_call: TRBJ2-7
clone_size: .
cdr3_length: 17
d_call: .
v_call: TRBV7-2

cdr3_nt: TGTGCCAGCACCCAGGGGGGCACTGAAGCTTTCTTT
cdr3_aa: CASTQGGTEAFF
j_call: TRBJ1-1
clone_size: .
cdr3_length: 12
d_call: TRBD1
v_call: TRBV6-2/TRBV6-3

cdr3_nt: TGTGCCAGCAGTGCCTGGTTACCCACCGACTTCAGCTCCTACGAGCAGTACTTC
cdr3_aa: CASSAWLPTDFSSYEQYF
j_call: TRBJ2-7
clone_size: once
cdr3_length: 18
d_call: .
v_call: TRBV6-1

cdr3_nt: TGTGCCAGTAGAACACCTGCAAGGCGCGAGGATGGCTACACCTTC
cdr3_aa: CASRTPARREDGYTF
j_call: TRBJ1-2
clone_size: .
cdr3_length: 15
d_call: .
v_call: TRBV19

cdr3_nt: TGTGCCAGCAGCTTACGAGATTCCTACAATGAGCAGTTCTTC
cdr3_aa: CASSLRDSYNEQFF
j_call: TRBJ2-1
clone_size: few
cdr3_length: 14
d_call: .
v_call: TRBV7-6

cdr3_nt: TGCGCCAGCAGCCACTCCCGACAGGGGGAGTCCGGAAACACCATATATTTT
cdr3_aa: CASSHSRQGESGNTIYF
j_call: TRBJ1-3
clone_size: .
cdr3_length: 17
d_call: TRBD1
v_call: TRBV4-3

cdr3_nt: TGTGCCAGCAGTTACACGGCAGGGAAGCCCGGGGAGCTGTTTTTT
cdr3_aa: CASSYTAGKPGELFF
j_call: TRBJ2-2
clone_size: .
cdr3_length: 15
d_call: .
v_call: TRBV6-2/TRBV6-3

cdr3_nt: TGCAGTGCTGCGAGGCAGGGCGCTTGGGACACTGAAGCTTTCTTT
cdr3_aa: CSAARQGAWDTEAFF
j_call: TRBJ1-1
clone_size: few
cdr3_length: 15
d_call: .
v_call: TRBV20-1

cdr3_nt: TGTGCCAGTAGTTACGAGGGACAGGGAGGCCCTCTTGATGAGCAGTTCTTC
cdr3_aa: CASSYEGQGGPLDEQFF
j_call: TRBJ2-1
clone_size: few
cdr3_length: 17
d_call: TRBD1
v_call: TRBV19

cdr3_nt: TGTGCCAGCAGCGTAGGCCCCGACAATCAGCCCCAGCATTTT
cdr3_aa: CASSVGPDNQPQHF
j_call: TRBJ1-5
clone_size: .
cdr3_length: 14
d_call: .
v_call: TRBV9

cdr3_nt: TGTGCCACTATCCATGCCTATGGCTACACCTTC
cdr3_aa: CATIHAYGYTF
j_call: TRBJ1-2
clone_size: few
cdr3_length: 11
d_call: .
v_call: TRBV27

cdr3_nt: TGCAGTGCTCCTATGGGCGGAGAGCAGTACTTC
cdr3_aa: CSAPMGGEQYF
j_call: TRBJ2-7
clone_size: .
cdr3_length: 11
d_call: .
v_call: TRBV20-1

cdr3_nt: TGCGCCAGCAGCCAAGATCCCAGGGGGACCATTGAAGCTTTCTTT
cdr3_aa: CASSQDPRGTIEAFF
j_call: TRBJ1-1
clone_size: few
cdr3_length: 15
d_call: TRBD1
v_call: TRBV4-1

cdr3_nt: TGTGCCAGCAGGGATGGAGGAGCGGGTGGAGAGACCCAGTACTTC
cdr3_aa: CASRDGGAGGETQYF
j_call: TRBJ2-5
clone_size: .
cdr3_length: 15
d_call: .
v_call: TRBV12-3/TRBV12-4

cdr3_nt: TGTGCTAGTGGTTTGGGCCACCTCAATGAGCAGTTCTTC
cdr3_aa: CASGLGHLNEQFF
j_call: TRBJ2-1
clone_size: few
cdr3_length: 13
d_call: .
v_call: TRBV12-5

cdr3_nt: TGTGCCAGCGACTCCGTCCTGGGACAGACTCCCTTC
cdr3_aa: CASDSVLGQTPF
j_call: TRBJ2-5
clone_size: .
cdr3_length: 12
d_call: TRBD1
v_call: TRBV7-6

cdr3_nt: TGCAGCGTATGGACAGTCGACGAGCAGTACTTC
cdr3_aa: CSVWTVDEQYF
j_call: TRBJ2-7
clone_size: .
cdr3_length: 11
d_call: .
v_call: TRBV29-1

cdr3_nt: TGTGCCACCAGCAGAGATAAGGGGGGACCTGAAGCTTTCTTT
cdr3_aa: CATSRDKGGPEAFF
j_call: TRBJ1-1
clone_size: .
cdr3_length: 14
d_call: .
v_call: TRBV15

cdr3_nt: TGTGCCAGCAGCTTAGAATCGGCGCCTCTCACAGATACGCAGTATTTT
cdr3_aa: CASSLESAPLTDTQYF
j_call: TRBJ2-3
clone_size: few
cdr3_length: 16
d_call: .
v_call: TRBV7-2

cdr3_nt: TGTGCCAGCAGTTTCTCCAACTACAATGAGCAGTTCTTC
cdr3_aa: CASSFSNYNEQFF
j_call: TRBJ2-1
clone_size: few
cdr3_length: 13
d_call: .
v_call: TRBV27

cdr3_nt: TGTGCCAGCAGCACCACTGGACAGGGTTACGAGCAGTACTTC
cdr3_aa: CASSTTGQGYEQYF
j_call: TRBJ2-7
clone_size: .
cdr3_length: 14
d_call: TRBD1
v_call: TRBV6-2/TRBV6-3

cdr3_nt: TGCGCCAGCAGCCAGTCAGGGAAGCTCCTCCACGAGCAGTACTTC
cdr3_aa: CASSQSGKLLHEQYF
j_call: TRBJ2-7
clone_size: .
cdr3_length: 15
d_call: .
v_call: TRBV4-3

cdr3_nt: TGTGCCAGCAGTTGGGACAGATTGGGCTATGGCTACACCTTC
cdr3_aa: CASSWDRLGYGYTF
j_call: TRBJ1-2
clone_size: .
cdr3_length: 14
d_call: TRBD1
v_call: TRBV12-3/TRBV12-4

cdr3_nt: TGTGCCAGCAGTTTAAGGGACCGGACCTACGAGCAGTACTTC
cdr3_aa: CASSLRDRTYEQYF
j_call: TRBJ2-7
clone_size: .
cdr3_length: 14
d_call: .
v_call: TRBV27

cdr3_nt: TGCAGTGCGAGAGGAGCCAGTACCTTCCCAGATACGCAGTATTTT
cdr3_aa: CSARGASTFPDTQYF
j_call: TRBJ2-3
clone_size: .
cdr3_length: 15
d_call: .
v_call: TRBV20-1

cdr3_nt: TGTGCCAGCAGCCCTAGAAGGGCAGCGGGCCCCAACACTGAAGCTTTCTTT
cdr3_aa: CASSPRRAAGPNTEAFF
j_call: TRBJ1-1
clone_size: few
cdr3_length: 17
d_call: .
v_call: TRBV7-9

cdr3_nt: TGTGCCAGCAGTTTTTCGGGAAAAGAGACTGAAGCTTTCTTT
cdr3_aa: CASSFSGKETEAFF
j_call: TRBJ1-1
clone_size: many
cdr3_length: 14
d_call: .
v_call: TRBV12-3/TRBV12-4

cdr3_nt: TGCGCCAGCAGCCAGGGGGGGCCAACAGGACGGAGGTTCTTC
cdr3_aa: CASSQGGPTGRRFF
j_call: TRBJ1-2
clone_size: .
cdr3_length: 14
d_call: .
v_call: TRBV4-1

cdr3_nt: TGTGCCAGCAGCAGCCGGGACAGCCCCTACGAGCAGTACTTC
cdr3_aa: CASSSRDSPYEQYF
j_call: TRBJ2-7
clone_size: few
cdr3_length: 14
d_call: TRBD1
v_call: TRBV7-8